This T cell receptor (beta chain) was captured in a study of T cell therapy after organ transplantation. At the level of the study: Two of the ten patients were classed as nonresponders. Study results and caveats: In nonresponders, large pretherapy expansions changed minimally after therapy.

Generated by immunoSEQ multiplex PCR, the TCRdb table keeps only in-frame clones and is missing some. The sample comprises approximately 52,000 clones, about 94% of which are singletons, and around 3.2% rests with the top ten. Patients were solid-organ transplant recipients with drug-resistant or recurrent cytomegalovirus. About this clone: The antigen remains undetermined.

Germline CDR1 SGHNT, CDR2 YENEEA. The CDR3 runs 13 residues. V was pared by 2 bases and J by 5 bases, with 7 bases between. The V call is TRBV11-3, the J call TRBJ2-1, with D tentatively TRBD1 or TRBD2 (5 bases each). The receptor was isolated from a human patient who had received a solid organ transplant and had CMV disease. The material sequenced was CD8+ T cells from blood, taken before autologous CMV-specific T cell therapy. The CDR3 here is CASSLRGDNEQFF. The CDR3 bases are TGTGCCAGCAGCTTAAGGGGAGACAATGAGCAGTTCTTC.